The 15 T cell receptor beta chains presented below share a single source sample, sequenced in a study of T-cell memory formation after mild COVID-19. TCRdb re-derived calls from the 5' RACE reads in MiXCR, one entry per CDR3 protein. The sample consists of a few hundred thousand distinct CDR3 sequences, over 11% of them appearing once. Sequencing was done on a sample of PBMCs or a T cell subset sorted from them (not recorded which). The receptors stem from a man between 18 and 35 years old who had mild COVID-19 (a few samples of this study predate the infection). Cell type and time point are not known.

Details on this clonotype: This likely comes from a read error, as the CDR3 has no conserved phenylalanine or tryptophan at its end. This CDR3 is CASSQDRGGTQYI. The DNA for the CDR3 is TGCGCCAGCAGCCAAGATCGGGGCGGGACGCAGTATATT. The V gene is TRBV4-3, the J gene TRBJ2-3; D may be TRBD1 or TRBD2 (5 bases each). Germline V gene data show CDR1 as LGHNA and CDR2 as YSLEER. There are 13 residues in the CDR3. V lost 0 bases to trimming and J lost 9 bases, with 10 bases between them.

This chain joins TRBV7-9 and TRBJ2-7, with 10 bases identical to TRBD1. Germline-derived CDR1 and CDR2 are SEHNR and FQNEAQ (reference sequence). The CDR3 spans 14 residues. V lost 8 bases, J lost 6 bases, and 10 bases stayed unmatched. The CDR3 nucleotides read TGTGCCAGCTCACCGGGGACAGGGGTAGGCGAGCAGTACTTC. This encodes CASSPGTGVGEQYF.

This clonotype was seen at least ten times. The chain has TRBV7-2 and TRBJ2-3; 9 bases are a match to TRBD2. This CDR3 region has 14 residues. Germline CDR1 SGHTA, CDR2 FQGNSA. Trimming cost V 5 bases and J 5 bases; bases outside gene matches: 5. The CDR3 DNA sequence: TGTGCCAGCAGCCCGGGACTAGCAGTAGATACGCAGTATTTT. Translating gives CASSPGLAVDTQYF.

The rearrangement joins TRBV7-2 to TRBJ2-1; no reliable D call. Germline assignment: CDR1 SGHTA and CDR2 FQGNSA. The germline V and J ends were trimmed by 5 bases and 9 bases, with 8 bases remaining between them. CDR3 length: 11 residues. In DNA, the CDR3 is TGTGCCAGCAGCAACTACCGTGAGCAGTTCTTC. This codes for CASSNYREQFF.

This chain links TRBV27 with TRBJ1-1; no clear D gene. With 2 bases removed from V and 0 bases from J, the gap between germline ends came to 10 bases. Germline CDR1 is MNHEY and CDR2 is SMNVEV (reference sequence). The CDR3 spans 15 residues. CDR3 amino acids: CASSLRWGLNTEAFF. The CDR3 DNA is TGTGCCAGCAGTTTAAGATGGGGTTTGAACACTGAAGCTTTCTTT.

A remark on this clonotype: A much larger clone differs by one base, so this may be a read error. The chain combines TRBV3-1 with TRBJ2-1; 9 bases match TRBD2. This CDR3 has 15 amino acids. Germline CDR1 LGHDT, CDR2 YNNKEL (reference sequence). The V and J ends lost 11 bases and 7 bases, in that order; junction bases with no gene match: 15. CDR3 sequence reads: CAGEWGSGGGNEQFF. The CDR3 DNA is TGTGCCGGCGAATGGGGTAGCGGGGGAGGAAATGAGCAGTTCTTC.

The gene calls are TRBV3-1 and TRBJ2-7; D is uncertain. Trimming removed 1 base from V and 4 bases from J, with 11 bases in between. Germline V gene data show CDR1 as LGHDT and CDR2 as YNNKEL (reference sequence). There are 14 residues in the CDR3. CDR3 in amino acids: CASSQARPRYEQYV. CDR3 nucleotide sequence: TGTGCCAGCAGCCAAGCCCGACCGAGATACGAGCAGTACGTC.

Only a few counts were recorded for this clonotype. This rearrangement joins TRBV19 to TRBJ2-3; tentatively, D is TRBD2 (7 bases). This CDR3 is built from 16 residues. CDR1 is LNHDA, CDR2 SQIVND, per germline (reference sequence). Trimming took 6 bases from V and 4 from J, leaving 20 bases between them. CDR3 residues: CASSGGLPKGADTQYF. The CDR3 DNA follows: TGTGCCAGTAGCGGGGGGCTTCCCAAGGGAGCAGATACGCAGTATTTT.

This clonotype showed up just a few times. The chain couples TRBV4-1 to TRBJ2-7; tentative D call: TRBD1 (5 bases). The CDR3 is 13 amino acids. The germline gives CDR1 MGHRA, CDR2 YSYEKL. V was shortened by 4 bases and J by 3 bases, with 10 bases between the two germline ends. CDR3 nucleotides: TGCGCCAGCAGCCCCGGAGACAGCTACGAGCAGTACTTC. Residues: CASSPGDSYEQYF.

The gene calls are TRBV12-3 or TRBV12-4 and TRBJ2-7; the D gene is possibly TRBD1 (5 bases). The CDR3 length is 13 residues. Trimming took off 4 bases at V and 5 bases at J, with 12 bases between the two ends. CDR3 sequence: CASSSQGIHEQYF. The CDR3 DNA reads TGTGCCAGCAGTTCGCAGGGTATCCACGAGCAGTACTTC.

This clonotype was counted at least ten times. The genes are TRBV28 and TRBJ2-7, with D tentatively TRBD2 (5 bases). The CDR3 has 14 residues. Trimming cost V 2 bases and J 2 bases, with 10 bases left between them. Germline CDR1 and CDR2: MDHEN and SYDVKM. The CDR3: CASSLAGGTYEQYV. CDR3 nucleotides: TGTGCCAGCAGTTTAGCGGGTGGGACCTACGAGCAGTACGTC.

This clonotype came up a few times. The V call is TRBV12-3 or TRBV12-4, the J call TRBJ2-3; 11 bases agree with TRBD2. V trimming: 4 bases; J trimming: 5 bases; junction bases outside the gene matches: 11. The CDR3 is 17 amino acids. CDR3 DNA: TGTGCCAGCAGTTCTCCGTTTAGCGGGGGGGCCGTAGATACGCAGTATTTT. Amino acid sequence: CASSSPFSGGAVDTQYF.

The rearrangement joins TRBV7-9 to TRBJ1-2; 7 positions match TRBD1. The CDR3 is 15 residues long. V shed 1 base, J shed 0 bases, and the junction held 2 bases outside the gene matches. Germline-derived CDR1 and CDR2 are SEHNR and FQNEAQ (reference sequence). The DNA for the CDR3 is TGTGCCAGCAGCTTAGGGGACAGAGCTAACTATGGCTACACCTTC. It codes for CASSLGDRANYGYTF.

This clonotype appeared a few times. CDR3 protein: CASSSRVSVTDTQYF. The CDR3 coding sequence is TGTGCCAGCAGCTCCAGGGTCTCTGTCACAGATACGCAGTATTTT. The chain employs TRBV5-4 and TRBJ2-3; D possibly corresponds to TRBD1 (5 bases). Looked up from germline, CDR1 is SGHNT and CDR2 is YYREEE (reference sequence). The V and J ends lost 3 bases and 2 bases respectively, with 13 bases between them. The CDR3 loop spans 15 amino acids. The variable domain in full, with the rest retrieved from reference TRBV5-4 and TRBJ2-3, is ETGVTQSPTHLIKTRGQQVTLRCSSQSGHNTVSWYQQALGQGPQFIFQYYREEENGRGNFPPRFSGLQFPNYSSELNVNALELDDSALYLCASSSRVSVTDTQYFGPGTRLTVL.

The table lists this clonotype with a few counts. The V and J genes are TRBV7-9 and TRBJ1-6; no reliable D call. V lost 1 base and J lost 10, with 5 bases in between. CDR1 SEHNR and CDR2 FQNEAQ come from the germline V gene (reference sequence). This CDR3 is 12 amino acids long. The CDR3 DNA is TGTGCCAGCAGCTTAGGCAAGTCACCCCTCCACTTT. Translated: CASSLGKSPLHF.